The 22 T cell receptor beta chains given below trace back to one sample, sequenced in a study of blood T cell repertoires in COVID-19. Assay used: immunoSEQ multiplex PCR; TCRdb lists only in-frame clones, some missing. The sample carries a few hundred thousand clones, 70% to 85% recorded once. The sequenced sample was peripheral blood. These receptor sequences come from a human donor with COVID-19, enrolled during active disease. The donor label of this sample is uncertain.

In regard to this clone: At the DNA level, this CDR3 is encoded by other sequences in the same sample as well. V and J are TRBV3-1 (or the pseudogene TRBV3-2) and TRBJ1-6; D unresolved. The CDR3 consists of 14 residues. Germline CDR1 LGHDT, CDR2 YNNKEL (reference sequence). Trimming stripped 2 bases from V and 5 bases from J, with 7 bases between. Here the CDR3 reads CASSQTVNNSPLHF. In nucleotides, the CDR3 is TGTGCCAGCAGCCAAACAGTAAATAATTCACCCCTCCACTTT.

J is TRBJ1-1 and V is TRBV2, with 9 bases that match TRBD1. Germline CDR1 reads SNHLY; CDR2 reads FYNNEI. This CDR3 spans 14 amino acids. Trimming removed 7 bases from V and 3 bases from J; junction bases left unmatched: 6. The DNA for the CDR3 is TGTGCCAGCAAAATCGACAGGGGGGACACTGAAGCTTTCTTT. The encoded protein is CASKIDRGDTEAFF.

This chain connects TRBV30 to TRBJ2-5, with D possibly matching TRBD1 (5 bases). V was shortened by 0 bases and J by 1 base, with 12 bases between the two germline ends. This CDR3 is built from 15 residues. Germline values: CDR1 GTSNPN, CDR2 SVGIG (reference sequence). This CDR3 reads CAWSVGPGSQETQYF. In DNA form, the CDR3 reads TGTGCCTGGAGTGTAGGGCCAGGGTCCCAAGAGACCCAGTACTTC.

The chain employs TRBV7-8 and TRBJ2-3; the D gene is possibly TRBD2 (6 bases). The length of the CDR3 is 16 residues. The ends were cut back, 4 bases at V and 4 bases at J, with 18 bases in the middle. Germline CDR1 is SGHVS and CDR2 is FQNEAQ. The CDR3 DNA reads as TGTGCCAGCAGCTCAGAGCGACTAGTCGATGCAGATACGCAGTATTTT. As protein: CASSSERLVDADTQYF.

The gene calls are TRBV18 and TRBJ2-1, with 9 bases that match TRBD2. The CDR3 extends over 17 amino acids. V gave up 3 bases and J gave up 0 bases; unmatched junction bases: 6. Looked up from germline, CDR1 is KGHSH and CDR2 is LQKENI. This chain's CDR3 is CASSPWTSASSYNEQFF. The CDR3 DNA reads TGTGCCAGCTCACCTTGGACTAGCGCGAGCTCCTACAATGAGCAGTTCTTC.

The chain links TRBV12-3 or TRBV12-4 to TRBJ1-1; D is perhaps TRBD1 (5 bases). This CDR3 is 13 amino acids long. Trimming removed 6 bases at V and 1 base at J, with 9 bases between. DNA of the CDR3: TGTGCCAGCAGCCCGACAGCGAACACTGAAGCTTTCTTT. The encoded protein is CASSPTANTEAFF.

V is TRBV10-3 and J is TRBJ2-2; 9 bases line up with TRBD1. The J segment lost 2 bases and the V segment lost 6 bases, leaving 4 bases of the junction unmatched. Germline V gives CDR1 ENHRY, CDR2 SYGVKD. The CDR3 has 15 amino acids. The CDR3 nucleotides are TGTGCCATCAGGGGGGGACAGGGAAACACCGGGGAGCTGTTTTTT. Encoded protein: CAIRGGQGNTGELFF.

This chain links TRBV6-1 with TRBJ2-4; a possible D gene is TRBD2 (5 bases). The CDR3 sequence is 15 residues long. Germline assignment: CDR1 MNHNS and CDR2 SASEGT. Trimming took off 1 base at V and 6 bases at J, with 13 bases between the two ends. In DNA, the CDR3 is TGTGCCAGCAGTGAAGTAGGGAGTTTTGTAAACATTCAGTACTTC. Translated, it gives CASSEVGSFVNIQYF.

The J gene is TRBJ1-1, the V gene TRBV7-3, with D unclear. Looked up from germline, CDR1 is SGHTA and CDR2 is FQGTGA. The CDR3 is 14 amino acids. With 5 bases removed from V and 6 bases from J, the gap between germline ends came to 16 bases. The CDR3: CASSPSPAQAEAFF. The CDR3 DNA reads as TGTGCCAGCAGCCCCTCCCCAGCCCAGGCTGAAGCTTTCTTT.

V usage is TRBV12-3 or TRBV12-4 and J usage is TRBJ2-3, with no clear D. The CDR3 spans 12 residues. With 1 base removed from V and 8 bases from J, the gap between germline ends came to 7 bases. In DNA, the CDR3 is TGTGCCAGCAGTTTAGTAGAGATTACGCAGTATTTT. Encoded protein: CASSLVEITQYF.

The chain uses TRBV29-1 and TRBJ2-1; 9 nucleotides line up with TRBD2. Looked up from germline, CDR1 is SQVTM and CDR2 is ANQGSEA. V lost 2 bases to trimming and J lost 9 bases; unmatched junction nucleotides: 8. The CDR3 has 14 residues. In nucleotides, the CDR3 is TGCAGCGTTGAATCTAGCGGGGCCCAAACTGAGCAGTTCTTC. Its protein is CSVESSGAQTEQFF.

The chain couples TRBV12-5 to TRBJ1-5, with unresolved D. The germline V gene has CDR1 LGHNT and CDR2 FRNRAP. This CDR3 is built from 15 residues. The germline V and J ends were trimmed by 6 bases and 2 bases, with 14 bases remaining between them. The CDR3 DNA reads as TGTGCTAGTGGACCTCTGGGGAGCGGCAATCAGCCCCAGCATTTT. Its protein is CASGPLGSGNQPQHF.

The chain joins TRBV29-1 to TRBJ2-2, with TRBD2 matching over 13 bases. CDR3 size: 20 residues. Germline V gene lookup returns CDR1 SQVTM and CDR2 ANQGSEA. Germline trimming cut 1 base from V and 3 bases from J; bases unmatched to any gene: 14. CDR3 sequence (DNA): TGCAGCGTTGAAGCATGGACTAGCGGGAGTATGTTCGGGGACACCGGGGAGCTGTTTTTT. Translation gives CSVEAWTSGSMFGDTGELFF.

J is TRBJ1-6 and V is TRBV30, with D unresolved. The CDR3 consists of 12 residues. The ends were cut back, 2 bases at V and 5 bases at J, with 4 bases in the middle. Germline V gene data show CDR1 as GTSNPN and CDR2 as SVGIG (reference sequence). DNA of the CDR3: TGTGCCTGGAGTCACAATAATTCACCCCTCCACTTT. It codes for CAWSHNNSPLHF. The full variable domain, its missing parts supplied by reference TRBV30 and TRBJ1-6, is SQTIHQWPATLVQPVGSPLSLECTVEGTSNPNLYWYRQAAGRGLQLLFYSVGIGQISSEVPQNLSASRPQDRQFILSSKKLLLSDSGFYLCAWSHNNSPLHFGNGTRLTVT.

J is TRBJ2-3 and V is TRBV29-1; 16 bases fit TRBD2. With V trimmed by 3 bases and J by 3 bases, 0 bases remained unmatched. Germline lookup yields CDR1 SQVTM and CDR2 ANQGSEA. The CDR3 runs 15 residues. CDR3: CSVEGLAGGTDTQYF. CDR3 DNA sequence: TGCAGCGTTGAGGGACTAGCGGGAGGGACAGATACGCAGTATTTT.

The genes are TRBV7-9 and TRBJ2-2, with TRBD1 as a possible D gene (5 bases). Germline CDR1 is SEHNR and CDR2 is FQNEAQ (reference sequence). The CDR3 sequence is 18 residues long. Deletions cut 0 bases from V and 4 bases from J, with 18 bases between. CDR3 sequence: CASSLAGYRPPGTGELFF. CDR3 nucleotides: TGTGCCAGCAGCTTAGCTGGGTACAGGCCCCCCGGCACCGGGGAGCTGTTTTTT.

The V gene is TRBV19, the J gene TRBJ2-5; 7 positions agree with TRBD2. The junction had 8 bases not matched to a gene; V was cut back by 4 bases and J by 0 bases. The CDR3 contains 16 residues. Germline lookup yields CDR1 LNHDA and CDR2 SQIVND (reference sequence). CDR3 amino acids: CASSSGGTTYQETQYF. CDR3 DNA: TGTGCCAGTAGTAGCGGCGGGACTACCTACCAAGAGACCCAGTACTTC.

The chain carries TRBV4-1 and TRBJ2-1; 8 nucleotides agree with TRBD2. V shed 0 bases and J 9 bases; nucleotides not matched to a gene: 10. CDR3 length: 16 residues. Germline CDR1 and CDR2: MGHRA and YSYEKL. The CDR3 sequence: CASSQEGGRPRSEQFF. CDR3 DNA: TGCGCCAGCAGCCAAGAAGGCGGGAGGCCCAGGAGTGAGCAGTTCTTC.

The chain couples TRBV27 to TRBJ2-1, with TRBD1 matching 8 bases. The CDR3 has 14 amino acids. Germline V lookup: CDR1 MNHEY, CDR2 SMNVEV (reference sequence). The trim removed 4 bases at V and 7 bases at J, leaving 6 bases unmatched. The CDR3 sequence is CASSSGQGSNEQFF. As DNA, the CDR3 is TGTGCCAGCAGTTCCGGACAGGGCAGTAATGAGCAGTTCTTC.

The chain links TRBV11-3 to TRBJ2-1, with D possibly matching TRBD2 (5 bases). Trimming removed 5 bases at V and 1 base at J, with 12 bases between. Germline assignment: CDR1 SGHNT and CDR2 YENEEA. There are 15 residues in the CDR3. The CDR3 DNA sequence: TGTGCCAGCAGCGAACTAGGCGGGTCCTACAATGAGCAGTTCTTC. It codes for CASSELGGSYNEQFF.

The chain employs TRBV5-8 and TRBJ1-4, with D possibly TRBD1 on 5 matching bases. The V gene's germline CDR1 is SGHTS and CDR2 YDEGEE. The ends were cut back, 4 bases at V and 4 bases at J, with 17 bases in the middle. The CDR3 loop spans 16 amino acids. CDR3 amino acids: CASSPIEAGINEKLFF. In DNA form, the CDR3 reads TGTGCCAGCAGCCCCATTGAGGCAGGGATTAATGAAAAACTGTTTTTT.

The V gene is TRBV7-3, the J gene TRBJ2-4; 9 bases are a match to TRBD1. This CDR3 spans 15 amino acids. V shed 6 bases and J 2 bases; nucleotides not matched to a gene: 5. Germline V gives CDR1 SGHTA, CDR2 FQGTGA. CDR3 residues: CASSYTGGTKNIQYF. In DNA, the CDR3 is TGTGCCAGCAGTTACACAGGGGGCACCAAAAACATTCAGTACTTC.